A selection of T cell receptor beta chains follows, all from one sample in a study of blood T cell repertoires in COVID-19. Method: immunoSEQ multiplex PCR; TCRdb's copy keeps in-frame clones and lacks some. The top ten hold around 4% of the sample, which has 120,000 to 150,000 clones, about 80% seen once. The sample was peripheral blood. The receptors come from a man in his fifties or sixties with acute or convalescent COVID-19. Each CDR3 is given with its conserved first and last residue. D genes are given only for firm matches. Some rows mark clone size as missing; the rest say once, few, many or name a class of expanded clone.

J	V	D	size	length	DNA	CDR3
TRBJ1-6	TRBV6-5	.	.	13	TGTGCCAGCAGAAACAGGGCTTTAGAACCCCTCCACTTT	CASRNRALEPLHF
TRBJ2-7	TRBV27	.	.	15	TGTGCCAGCAGTTTACATCGGTCCGGGATCTACGAGCAGTACTTC	CASSLHRSGIYEQYF
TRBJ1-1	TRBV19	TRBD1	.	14	TGTGCCAGTAGTATACAGGGGGGAAACACTGAAGCTTTCTTT	CASSIQGGNTEAFF
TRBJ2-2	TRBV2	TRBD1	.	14	TGTGCCAGCAGTGCCGCAGGGGGCACCGGGGAGCTGTTTTTT	CASSAAGGTGELFF
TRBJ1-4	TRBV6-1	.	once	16	TGTGCCAGCAGTGAATCAGGGTGGGCAACTAATGAAAAACTGTTTTTT	CASSESGWATNEKLFF
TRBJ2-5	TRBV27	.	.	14	TGTGCCAGCAGTTCCGGACAGCGCCAAGAGACCCAGTACTTC	CASSSGQRQETQYF
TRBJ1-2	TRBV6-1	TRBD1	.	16	TGTGCCAGCAGTGGCGACAGGGCAACGGTTTACTATGGCTACACCTTC	CASSGDRATVYYGYTF
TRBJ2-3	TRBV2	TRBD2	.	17	TGTGCCAGCAAGTCCCGCGGGACTAGCGGGAGCACAGATACGCAGTATTTT	CASKSRGTSGSTDTQYF
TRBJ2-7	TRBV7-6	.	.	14	TGTGCCAGCAGCTTGGCGGTAAGCTCCTACGAGCAGTACTTC	CASSLAVSSYEQYF
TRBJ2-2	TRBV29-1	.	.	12	TGCAGCGTTGAATACTTCACCGGGGAGCTGTTTTTT	CSVEYFTGELFF
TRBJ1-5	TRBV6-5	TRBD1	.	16	TGTGCCAGCAGCTACCAACAGGGGATGTCGCATCAGCCCCAGCATTTT	CASSYQQGMSHQPQHF
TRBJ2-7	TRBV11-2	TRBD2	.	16	TGTGCCAGCAGCTTAGGTTCTAGCGGGAGCTCCTACGAGCAGTACTTC	CASSLGSSGSSYEQYF
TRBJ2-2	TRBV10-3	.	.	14	TGTGCCATCAGTGCCACAGGGAATGTCGGGGAGCTGTTTTTT	CAISATGNVGELFF
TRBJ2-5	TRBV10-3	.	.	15	TGTGCCATCAGTGAGATCGGGGGGCAGGGGGAGACCCAGTACTTC	CAISEIGGQGETQYF
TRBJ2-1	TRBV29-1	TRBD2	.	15	TGCAGCGTTGAAGGCGGACTAGCGGGAGCAGGTGAGCAGTTCTTC	CSVEGGLAGAGEQFF
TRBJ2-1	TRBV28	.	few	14	TGTGCCAGCAGGGGCACGGGGGGCTTCAATGAGCAGTTCTTC	CASRGTGGFNEQFF
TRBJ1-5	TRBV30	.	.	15	TGTGCCTGGAGACGCCCCGGTGGGGGGAACGGTCCCCAGCATTTT	CAWRRPGGGNGPQHF
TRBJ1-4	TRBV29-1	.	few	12	TGCAGCGTTGATCAGGGAGGGGAAAAACTGTTTTTT	CSVDQGGEKLFF
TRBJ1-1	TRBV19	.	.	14	TGTGCCAGTAGTCCCCGGACAGCGAACACTGAAGCTTTCTTT	CASSPRTANTEAFF
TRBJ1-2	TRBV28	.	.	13	TGTGCCAGCAGCTCTAACCCCTGGGGCGGCTACACCTTC	CASSSNPWGGYTF
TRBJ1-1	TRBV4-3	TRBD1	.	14	TGCGCCAGCAGCCAAACTCTAGGGGGCGGTGAAGCTTTCTTT	CASSQTLGGGEAFF
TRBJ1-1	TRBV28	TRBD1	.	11	TGTGCCAGCACCCAGACAGGGGTTGCTTTCTTT	CASTQTGVAFF
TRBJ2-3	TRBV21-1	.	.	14	TGTGCCAGCAGCAAAGTACGAGCGGCAGATACGCAGTATTTT	CASSKVRAADTQYF
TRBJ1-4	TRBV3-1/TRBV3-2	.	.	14	TGTGCCAGCAGCCAACAGGTTTCTAATGAAAAACTGTTTTTT	CASSQQVSNEKLFF
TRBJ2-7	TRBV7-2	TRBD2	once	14	TGTGCCAGCAGCTTAGGGGGGGACTACTACGAGCAGTACTTC	CASSLGGDYYEQYF
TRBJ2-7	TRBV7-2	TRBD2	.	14	TGTGCCAGCAGCTCGGGGACTAGCGGGAGCGAGCAGTACTTC	CASSSGTSGSEQYF
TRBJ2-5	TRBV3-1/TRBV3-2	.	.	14	TGTGCCAGCAGCCAAGGGTCCGGCGGAGAGACCCAGTACTTC	CASSQGSGGETQYF
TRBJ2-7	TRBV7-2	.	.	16	TGTGCCAGCAGCTTGCCGGGGACTCCGAGCTCCTACGAGCAGTACTTC	CASSLPGTPSSYEQYF
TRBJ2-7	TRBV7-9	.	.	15	TGTGCCAGCAGCTGGGGGACATATGACTCCTACGAGCAGTACTTC	CASSWGTYDSYEQYF
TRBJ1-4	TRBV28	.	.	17	TGTGCCAGCACCCTTTCGACCACCAGGGGCGGGTACGAAAAACTGTTTTTT	CASTLSTTRGGYEKLFF
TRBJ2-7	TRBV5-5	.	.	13	TGTGCCAGCAGCTTGGGCTCCTACTACGAGCAGTACTTC	CASSLGSYYEQYF
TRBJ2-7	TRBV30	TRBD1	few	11	TGTGCCTGTACAGGGGGATACGAGCAGTACTTC	CACTGGYEQYF
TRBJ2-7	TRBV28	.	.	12	TGTGCCAGCCAGGGGGGACCCTACGAGCAGTACTTC	CASQGGPYEQYF
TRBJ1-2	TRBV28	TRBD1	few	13	TGTGCCAGCAGTTCCAGGGGGTGGTATGGCTACACCTTC	CASSSRGWYGYTF
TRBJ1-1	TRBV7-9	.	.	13	TGTGCCAGCAGCTTAGTAGGGGCGGCTGAAGCTTTCTTT	CASSLVGAAEAFF
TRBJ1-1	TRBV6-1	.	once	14	TGTGCCAGCAGTTTGGGCCGCTTGAACACTGAAGCTTTCTTT	CASSLGRLNTEAFF
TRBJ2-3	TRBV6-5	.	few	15	TGTGCCAGCAGTTACTCTACAGGAATCACAGATACGCAGTATTTT	CASSYSTGITDTQYF
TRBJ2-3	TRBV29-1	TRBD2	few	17	TGCACTACGGGAGTAGCGGGAGGAACTCTTAGCACAGATACGCAGTATTTT	CTTGVAGGTLSTDTQYF
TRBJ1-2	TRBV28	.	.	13	TGTGCCAGCAGCCTCGGCCCGGGCTATGGCTACACCTTC	CASSLGPGYGYTF
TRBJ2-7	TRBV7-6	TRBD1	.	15	TGTGCCAGCAGCCCTGTTGGACAGGGATATGACGAGCAGTACTTC	CASSPVGQGYDEQYF
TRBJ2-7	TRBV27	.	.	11	TGTGCCAGCACCTTTAAATACGAGCAGTACTTC	CASTFKYEQYF
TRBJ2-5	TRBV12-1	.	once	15	TGTGCCAGCAGCCTCAGCCCGGGAGTCTGGGAGACCCAGTACTTC	CASSLSPGVWETQYF
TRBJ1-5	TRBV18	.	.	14	TGTGCCAGCTCACCGGGGGCAAACAATCAGCCCCAGCATTTT	CASSPGANNQPQHF
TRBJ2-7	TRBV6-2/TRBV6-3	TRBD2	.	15	TGTGCCAGCAGCTTACGACTAGCGGGAGACTACGAGCAGTACTTC	CASSLRLAGDYEQYF
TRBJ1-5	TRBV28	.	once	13	TGTGCCAGTATACAGGGAGGGGAACAGCCCCAGCATTTT	CASIQGGEQPQHF
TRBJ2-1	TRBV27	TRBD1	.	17	TGTGCCAGCAACTCTCCCTCAAGGACAGGGGGCGGCAATGAGCAGTTCTTC	CASNSPSRTGGGNEQFF
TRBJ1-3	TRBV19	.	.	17	TGTGCCAGTAGTTTCCGACCCCGGGACTTCTCTGGAAACACCATATATTTT	CASSFRPRDFSGNTIYF
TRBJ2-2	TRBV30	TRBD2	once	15	TGTGCCTGTTGGGGGGGTTACCTAAACACCGGGGAGCTGTTTTTT	CACWGGYLNTGELFF
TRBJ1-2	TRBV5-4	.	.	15	TGTGCCAGCAGCCTGGGACAACTAGTAGGAGGTGGCTACACCTTC	CASSLGQLVGGGYTF
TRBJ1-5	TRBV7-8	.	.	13	TGTGCCAGCAGCGCCCAGTCTCATCAGCCCCAGCATTTT	CASSAQSHQPQHF
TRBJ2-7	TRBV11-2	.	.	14	TGTGCCAGCAGCGGGGGGGCGGTCTCCTACGAGCAGTACTTC	CASSGGAVSYEQYF
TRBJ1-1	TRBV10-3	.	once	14	TGTGCCATCAGGGCCGACAGCCCGAACACTGAAGCTTTCTTT	CAIRADSPNTEAFF
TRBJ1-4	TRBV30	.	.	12	TGTGCCTGGAAGAGGGAGAATGAAAAACTGTTTTTT	CAWKRENEKLFF
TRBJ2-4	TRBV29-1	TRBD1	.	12	TGCAGCGCTACGACAGGGGAAAACATTCAGTACTTC	CSATTGENIQYF
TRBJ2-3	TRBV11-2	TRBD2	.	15	TGTGCCAGCAGCCCGACTAGCGTAGGCACAGATACGCAGTATTTT	CASSPTSVGTDTQYF
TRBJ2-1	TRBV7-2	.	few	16	TGTGCCAGCAGTCGATCTAGTCAGAGCTCCTACAATGAGCAGTTCTTC	CASSRSSQSSYNEQFF